This record concerns one T cell receptor beta chain sequence. Its antigen is undetermined. The TRB libraries of cDNA were built by UMI-labeled 5' RACE. TCRdb reprocessed the 5' RACE reads and keeps a single row for each CDR3 protein, giving no DNA. The sample has 50,000 to 65,000 distinct CDR3 sequences, and its top ten clones hold roughly 0.8%. The record originates from a study of CXCR3-negative and CXCR3-positive naive CD8 T cells. Study results and caveats: Similarly elevated diversity marked both naive subsets, with memory CD8+ cells showing far lower diversity. Researchers report that CXCR3-positive naive cells carry more hydrophobic TRB CDR3s than CXCR3-negative naive cells.

CD45RO-CCR7+CD27+CD95- cells counted as naive CD8+ T cells. This CDR3 is built from 13 residues. The germline V gene has CDR1 MGHDK and CDR2 SYGVNS. The sequenced material came from naive CXCR3+ CD8+ T cells from blood. Noted subset: CD45RO-CCR7+CD27+CD95- naive CD8+ T cells expressing CXCR3 (TNR3+). This receptor was obtained from a human donor in good health. Some clones in this sample may be carry-over from other donors' samples. The V gene is TRBV25-1, the J gene TRBJ1-1; checking the TCRdb D call of TRBD1 is not possible without DNA. CDR3 protein: CASKSGMRTEAFF.